A single T cell receptor beta chain is shown here with its context. Splitting of CD4+ cells produced CD45RA+ naive and CD45RA-negative memory subsets. The data originate from a study of shared clonotypes between healthy human individuals. Study summary: A donor's plate count was three for CD4 naive and three for CD4 memory; CD8 naive had two and CD8 memory one.

Samples underwent the assay at deep level. The method was immunoSEQ multiplex PCR; TCRdb's version includes in-frame clones alone and lacks a portion of them. The repertoire consists of a few million clones, with 95% occurring once and the leading ten covering roughly 0.13%. This TCR derives from a man aged 18-30 years in good health. Sequences were obtained from naive CD4+ T cells sorted from blood. Subset noted: CD45RA+ positively selected.

CDR3 in DNA: TGTGCCAGCAGTTACTCCGCGGGAGGGTGGAATGAGCAGTTCTTC. It is translated as CASSYSAGGWNEQFF. This rearrangement joins TRBV6-7 to TRBJ2-1; 9 bases match TRBD2. TRBV6-7 is an open reading frame whose function is uncertain. Unmatched junction bases numbered 4, after V lost 0 bases and J lost 7 bases. The CDR3 extends over 15 amino acids.